This TCR beta chain was sequenced during a study of glioma-infiltrating T cells. Study-level points and caveats: Tissue and blood shared very few CDR3 sequences. Non-neoplastic patients had below-expected tissue-blood divergence, while all gliomas exceeded expectation.

Germline V lookup: CDR1 MNHNS, CDR2 SASEGT. Trimming shortened V by 10 bases and J by 7 bases, and 20 bases separated the two germline ends. The CDR3 spans 14 residues. Comment on this clonotype: Its cognate antigen is unknown.

The iRepertoire nested amplicon-rescue multiplex PCR amplified TCR alpha and beta CDR3s from RNA. Tissue mRNA or PBMC total RNA, about 90-400 ng, went into one-step reverse transcription and amplification. TCRdb used MiXCR to reprocess the multiplex PCR reads, holding one entry per CDR3 protein. This sample carries around 140,000 distinct CDR3 sequences, about two fifths of them seen once, and the ten largest clones take around 20%. What was sequenced was glioma tissue, nonneoplastic brain tissue, or PBMCs (not recorded which). The chain has TRBV6-1 and TRBJ1-5; no clear D. The receptor was isolated from a human donor with low-grade glioma or glioblastoma, undergoing nonglioma brain surgery, or in good health (not recorded which). The DNA of the CDR3 is TGTGCCACTCAGGCTAGGGCGCTTGGACAGCCCCAGCATTTT. Translated, it gives CATQARALGQPQHF.